A selection of T cell receptor beta chains follows, all from one sample in a study of neurological immune-mediated disorders. TCRdb reanalysed the 5' RACE reads using MiXCR and keeps one entry per CDR3 protein. The sample includes 65,000 to 75,000 distinct CDR3 sequences, approximately 5.1% of them seen just once. The specimen sequenced was PBMCs. Receptors were obtained from a human donor with multiple sclerosis. The donor label of this sample is uncertain. The CDR3 runs from the conserved cysteine through the conserved F or W. The D gene is left open where the match is weak. Clone size is given for some rows only: seen once, a few or many times, or a class if the clone is expanded.

D gene	V gene	clone size	J gene	CDR3 DNA	CDR3 protein
.	TRBV5-1	many	TRBJ2-3	TGCGCCAGCGAGAGGGGGGCCCGGGTCACAGATACGCAGTATTTT	CASERGARVTDTQYF
.	TRBV6-1	.	TRBJ1-4	TGTGCCAGCGGTCGAACTTCCTACTCAACTAATGAAAAACTGTTTTTT	CASGRTSYSTNEKLFF
TRBD1	TRBV7-3	.	TRBJ1-6	TGTGCCAGCAGCTCTTCTCCGACAGGGGTGGATTCACCCCTCCACTTT	CASSSSPTGVDSPLHF
TRBD2	TRBV5-1	.	TRBJ2-2	TGCGCCAGCAGCTACCGGACTAGCGGGGACGGGGAGTTGATTTTT	CASSYRTSGDGELIF
.	TRBV10-2	many	TRBJ2-7	TGCGCCAGCAGCGTTAAAGAATCCGGGTACGAGCAGTACTTC	CASSVKESGYEQYF
.	TRBV6-5	many	TRBJ1-1	TGTGCCAGCAGTGCCCGATACAGTACTGAAGCTTTCTTT	CASSARYSTEAFF
.	TRBV18	many	TRBJ1-2	TGTGCCAGCTCACCCCAGACCGATCAAGCTAACTATGGCTACACCTTC	CASSPQTDQANYGYTF
TRBD2	TRBV10-2	many	TRBJ2-3	TGCGCCAGCACGCTAGCGGGGGGGCTAGCAATCGGCACAGATACGCAGTATTTT	CASTLAGGLAIGTDTQYF
TRBD2	TRBV7-9	many	TRBJ2-1	TGTGCCAGCAGCTACCTAGCGGGGGGCTACAATGAGCAGTTCTTC	CASSYLAGGYNEQFF
TRBD2	TRBV2	many	TRBJ2-3	TGTGCCAGCAGTGAAACGGTAACTAGCGGGATCACAGATACGCAGTATTTT	CASSETVTSGITDTQYF
.	TRBV20-1	many	TRBJ1-5	TGCAGTGCTTCCCAGGACGGCGTCGGAAATCAGCCCCAGCATTTT	CSASQDGVGNQPQHF
TRBD2	TRBV20-1	many	TRBJ2-3	TGCAGTGCTAGAGATGTGCTAGCGGGTCTCGTAGATACGCAGTATTTT	CSARDVLAGLVDTQYF
TRBD2	TRBV10-3	many	TRBJ2-1	TGTGCCATCAGTGACGCTAGCGGGGGTAGGGATGAGCAGTTCTTC	CAISDASGGRDEQFF
TRBD2	TRBV7-6	few	TRBJ2-1	TGTGCCAGCAGCTTGGGGACTAGCGGGGGCGATGAGCAGTTCTTC	CASSLGTSGGDEQFF
TRBD2	TRBV20-1	many	TRBJ2-1	TGCAGTGCTCTACGCACTAGCGGGGTTTACAATGAGCAGTTCTTC	CSALRTSGVYNEQFF
.	TRBV4-2	few	TRBJ2-7	TGTGCCAGCAGCCTAGTTTCACAGGGGAGGTACGAGCAGTACTTC	CASSLVSQGRYEQYF
.	TRBV5-1	.	TRBJ2-7	TGCGCCAGCAGCTTGCCAGGGATCGAGCAGTACTTC	CASSLPGIEQYF
.	TRBV5-1	many	TRBJ2-1	TGCGCCAGGGAGATCAATGAGCAGTTCTTC	CAREINEQFF
.	TRBV11-2	many	TRBJ2-4	TGTGCCAGCAGCTTAGATCAATCAGCTCAAAGGCACTTC	CASSLDQSAQRHF
.	TRBV7-9	.	TRBJ2-1	TGTGCCAGCAGCGGGACCGGTTCCTACAATGAGCAGTTCTTC	CASSGTGSYNEQFF
.	TRBV29-1	many	TRBJ1-2	TGCAGCGTCGCGTCAGGGTTCTATGGCTACACCTTC	CSVASGFYGYTF
.	TRBV10-3	.	TRBJ2-7	TGTGCCAGCAAAAGGCAGGGAGGAGACGACGAGCAGTACTTC	CASKRQGGDDEQYF
.	TRBV20-1	many	TRBJ2-3	TGCAGTGCTTCCGTCGTAGGGGTTGGTGGAGATACGCAGTATTTT	CSASVVGVGGDTQYF
.	TRBV12-3/TRBV12-4	many	TRBJ1-3	TGTGCCAGCAGTTTTGCGCCCGCGGGGGGAAACACCATATATTTT	CASSFAPAGGNTIYF
TRBD2	TRBV12-3/TRBV12-4	many	TRBJ2-3	TGTGCCAGCAGTTTAGCGGCGGGGGGGCAAGATACGCAGTATTTT	CASSLAAGGQDTQYF
.	TRBV7-9	many	TRBJ1-2	TGTGCCAGCAGCTTTAGCGGGGACGATGGCTACACCTTT	CASSFSGDDGYTF
TRBD1	TRBV10-3	many	TRBJ1-2	TGTGCCATCAGTGAGTCGTCGGACAGGGGGTTCACCTTC	CAISESSDRGFTF
.	TRBV29-1	many	TRBJ2-2	TGCAGCGTTGAATGGGGGGGACAGGAGGTTAACACCGGGGAGCTGTTTTTT	CSVEWGGQEVNTGELFF
.	TRBV21-1	many	TRBJ1-3	TGTGCCAGCAGCAAAGTATCGGGCCCTCGGGCCGGAAACACCATATATTTT	CASSKVSGPRAGNTIYF
TRBD1	TRBV29-1	many	TRBJ1-2	TGCAGCGTCCCCGCCCCGGGACAGCTTTATGGCTACACCTTC	CSVPAPGQLYGYTF
.	TRBV20-1	many	TRBJ1-2	TGCAGTGCCCGAGGGACGATGGACAACTATGGCTACACCTTC	CSARGTMDNYGYTF